This entry features one T cell receptor beta chain sequence. These data come from a study of control samples from healthy donors and cancer patients. The protocol was immunoSEQ multiplex PCR, while the TCRdb copy is restricted to in-frame clones and leaves out a portion. The sample records about 40,000 clones, around 90% being singletons. The CDR3 length is 16 residues. Between the trimmed V and J ends, which lost 4 bases and 4 bases, there was a span of 16 bases. The germline CDR1 and CDR2 sequences are SGHVS and FNYEAQ. The rearrangement joins TRBV7-6 to TRBJ1-4, with a possible D match to TRBD1 (6 bases). The receptor was derived from a woman aged 45-65 years in good health. Material for sequencing was blood. The DNA for the CDR3 is TGTGCCAGCAGCTCTCGCCGGACAGTCCTTAATGAAAAACTGTTTTTT. This encodes CASSSRRTVLNEKLFF.